Listed here is a single TCR beta chain. Its target is not known. This entry belongs to a study of OX40 agonist ivuxolimab in advanced cancers. Study-wide results and limits: Part of the nonresponder group also had normalized T-cell clonal expansion that was low.

Only in-frame clones appear in the TCRdb table, and some are missing; sequencing was by immunoSEQ multiplex PCR. The table includes about 34,000 clones, less than 85% detected once. The germline V gene encodes CDR1 ENHRY and CDR2 SYGVKD. This CDR3 spans 14 amino acids. V was trimmed by 6 bases and J by 3 bases, leaving 15 bases between them. This rearrangement joins TRBV10-3 to TRBJ2-7; tentatively, D is TRBD1 or TRBD2 (6 bases each). The source of this sequence is an adult with an advanced solid tumor such as melanoma, head and neck, liver or kidney cancer. The input for sequencing was CD4+ or CD8+ T cells sorted from blood, taken in a trial of the OX40 agonist ivuxolimab. The CDR3 here is CAIRNVKGGYEQYF. The CDR3 coding sequence is TGTGCCATCAGGAACGTAAAGGGGGGCTACGAGCAGTACTTC.